This entry lists 12 T cell receptor beta chains sequenced from one sample in a study of identical twins. TCRdb called the 5' RACE reads again in MiXCR, with one record for every CDR3 protein. The sample includes over 250,000 distinct CDR3 sequences, over 8.5% of them seen just once. These data were also filed under a second study, of yellow fever vaccine responses in identical twins.

Sequences were obtained from CD8+ T cells sorted from blood. The receptors were sampled from a woman in her late teens or twenties in good health.

This clonotype was picked up a small number of times. The CDR3 ends on some other residue instead of the conserved phenylalanine or tryptophan, so this is likely a read error. This rearrangement joins TRBV3-1 to TRBJ1-6, with a weak D call TRBD1 (5 bases). Trimming pared 3 bases from V and 8 bases from J, leaving 20 bases between. This CDR3 is built from 17 residues. Germline V CDR1 and CDR2: LGHDT, YNNKEL (reference sequence). In DNA form, the CDR3 reads TGTGCCAGCAGCCAGGACGTCAGGGTGTCTGGCCATTCACCCCTCCACATT. Its protein is CASSQDVRVSGHSPLHI.

There are a few counts of this clonotype. The chain employs TRBV2 and TRBJ2-7; 11 bases match TRBD2. The CDR3 loop spans 13 amino acids. The trim removed 10 bases at V and 0 bases at J, leaving 2 bases unmatched. Germline V gene data show CDR1 as SNHLY and CDR2 as FYNNEI. This chain's CDR3 is CAITSGSSYEQYF. In DNA form, the CDR3 reads TGTGCCATAACTAGCGGGAGCTCCTACGAGCAGTACTTC.

The gene calls are TRBV7-9 and TRBJ2-7; D possibly uses TRBD1 or TRBD2 (5 bases each). V lost 3 bases and J 3 bases, leaving 15 bases between the germline ends. Germline CDR1 is SEHNR and CDR2 is FQNEAQ (reference sequence). This CDR3 is built from 15 residues. The CDR3 protein is CASSFAPGPGYEQYF. CDR3 DNA: TGTGCCAGCAGCTTCGCCCCGGGGCCCGGCTACGAGCAGTACTTC. The complete variable domain, with remaining parts taken from reference TRBV7-9 and TRBJ2-7, reads DTGVSQNPRHKITKRGQNVTFRCDPISEHNRLYWYRQTLGQGPEFLTYFQNEAQLEKSRLLSDRFSAERPKGSFSTLEIQRTEQGDSAMYLCASSFAPGPGYEQYFGPGTRLTVT.

This chain joins TRBV20-1 and TRBJ2-2, with 9 bases fitting TRBD2. The V segment lost 2 bases and the J segment 5 bases; nucleotides outside the gene matches: 9. The V gene's germline CDR1 is DFQATT and CDR2 SNEGSKA (reference sequence). This CDR3 spans 16 amino acids. CDR3 amino acids: CSARSYQREVTGELFF. The CDR3 nucleotides are TGCAGTGCTAGATCGTATCAGCGGGAGGTTACCGGGGAGCTGTTTTTT.

The genes are TRBV11-3 and TRBJ2-1; the D is unclear. The CDR3 runs to 17 residues. The V end lost 1 base, the J end lost 0 bases, and 13 bases lay between the germline ends. CDR1 SGHNT and CDR2 YENEEA come from the germline V gene. The CDR3 is CASSLVAETSSYNEQFF. As DNA, the CDR3 is TGTGCCAGCAGCTTAGTGGCGGAAACCAGCTCCTACAATGAGCAGTTCTTC.

There are many counts of this clonotype. The chain couples TRBV4-1 to TRBJ2-5; D is undetermined. Germline loops: CDR1 MGHRA, CDR2 YSYEKL. The CDR3 is 12 amino acids. Trimming pared 0 bases from V and 4 bases from J, leaving 3 bases between. Here the CDR3 reads CASSQDSETQYF. The CDR3 DNA follows: TGCGCCAGCAGCCAAGATTCAGAGACCCAGTACTTC.

At least ten counts were recorded for this clonotype. CDR3 amino acids: CASRSGETQYF. The DNA of the CDR3 is TGTGCCAGCAGGTCCGGAGAGACCCAGTACTTC. This chain connects TRBV27 to TRBJ2-5; the D is unclear. Germline assignment: CDR1 MNHEY and CDR2 SMNVEV (reference sequence). Trimming removed 6 bases from V and 4 bases from J, with 6 bases in between. CDR3 length: 11 residues.

This clonotype was detected only a few times. The chain employs TRBV11-2 and TRBJ2-1; D perhaps matches TRBD2 (6 bases). V was cut by 1 base and J by 6 bases, with 13 bases left in between. The CDR3 spans 15 residues. Germline assignment: CDR1 SGHAT and CDR2 FQNNGV. CDR3 amino acids: CASSLAPSSVNEQFF. In DNA, the CDR3 is TGTGCCAGCAGCTTAGCCCCTTCTAGCGTCAATGAGCAGTTCTTC.

This clonotype was seen repeatedly, ten times or more. V and J are TRBV4-1 and TRBJ2-1, with 8 bases lining up with TRBD2. CDR3 length equals 15 residues. V dropped 3 bases and J dropped 3; count of bases not matched to a gene: 4. Germline V gives CDR1 MGHRA, CDR2 YSYEKL. CDR3 DNA sequence: TGCGCCAGCAGCCAGGATAGCGGGGTCTACAATGAGCAGTTCTTC. Its protein product is CASSQDSGVYNEQFF.

This clonotype was recorded many times. V and J are TRBV6-2 or TRBV6-3 and TRBJ2-7, with D uncertain. The CDR3 loop spans 13 amino acids. Trimming stripped 8 bases from V and 0 bases from J, with 11 bases between. CDR1 is MNHEY, CDR2 SVGEGT, per germline. CDR3 in amino acids: CASVHDNSYEQYF. CDR3 DNA sequence: TGTGCCAGCGTACACGACAACTCCTACGAGCAGTACTTC.

This clonotype appeared many times. This chain joins TRBV5-6 and TRBJ2-7; possibly TRBD2 for D (6 bases). The V gene lost 2 bases and the J gene lost 6 bases, with 9 bases spanning the gap. The germline V gene has CDR1 SGHDT and CDR2 YYEEEE. The CDR3 is 12 residues long. The CDR3: CASSFPEGEQYF. CDR3 bases: TGTGCCAGCAGCTTCCCGGAGGGCGAGCAGTACTTC.

DNA for the CDR3: TGCGCCAGCAGCCAACTTCCCCCCGGGACAGGGAACACCGGGGAGCTGTTTTTT. It yields the protein CASSQLPPGTGNTGELFF. The rearrangement joins TRBV4-3 to TRBJ2-2, with 8 bases that match TRBD1. Trimming cost V 2 bases and J 1 base; bases outside gene matches: 9. The germline V gene encodes CDR1 LGHNA and CDR2 YSLEER. The CDR3 extends over 18 amino acids.